This TCR beta chain was documented in a study of CD8 T cells in Susac syndrome. Sequencing of TCR beta, carried out with a high-throughput approach, was applied to CD8+ and CD4+ T cells from the blood. The multiple sclerosis controls, all treatment-naive patients, had relapsing-remitting disease that was stable or active. Negative isolation was used for CD8+ and CD4+ T cells and FACS enrichment for TEMRA cells. RNA, at roughly 0.45 to 1 ug, was reverse transcribed with random hexamers. Coverage of TCR beta CDR3 amplification by immunoSEQ multiplex PCR extended to 54 Vbeta and 13 Jbeta. In TCRdb, the immunoSEQ multiplex PCR reads were re-called with MiXCR into one record per CDR3 protein. The sample has around 150,000 distinct CDR3 sequences, approximately 93% seen once; the top ten hold about 0.094%. V dropped 5 bases and J dropped 4; count of bases not matched to a gene: 11. The CDR3 runs to 15 residues. Germline CDR1 and CDR2: SQVTM and ANQGSEA.

Material for sequencing was CD4+ T cells from PBMCs. This sequence joins TRBV29-1 and TRBJ1-1; 9 positions agree with TRBD1. This receptor was taken from a human donor with multiple sclerosis. DNA for the CDR3: TGCAGCGTTAGGGATACAGGGGGCGCGGGCACTGAAGCTTTCTTT. Protein: CSVRDTGGAGTEAFF.